The 25 T cell receptor beta chains below all came from one sample that was sequenced in a study of vaccination and CD4 T cells after COVID-19. Cultured CD4+ T cell DNA underwent sequencing with the Oncomine TCR Beta short-read assay. TCRdb reanalysed the PCR reads using MiXCR and keeps one entry per CDR3 protein. The profile covers approximately 23,000 distinct CDR3 sequences, with 40% to 55% appearing a single time and 28% taken by the ten largest. These receptors' antigens are unknown. Noted treatment: approximately nine-day PBMC culture with coronavirus spike peptide pools or control peptides (ViraFEST assay). This specimen was CD4+ T cells from blood, cultured in vitro, taken before SARS-CoV-2 vaccination. The receptors were sampled from a human donor who received a COVID-19 vaccine.

This sequence joins TRBV10-3 and TRBJ2-5; 7 bases match TRBD2. The CDR3 is made up of 13 amino acids. Germline V lookup: CDR1 ENHRY, CDR2 SYGVKD. V shed 2 bases, J shed 4 bases, and the junction held 1 base outside the gene matches. CDR3 region: CAISEGGGETQYF. DNA for the CDR3: TGTGCCATCAGTGAGGGCGGGGGAGAGACCCAGTACTTC.

The chain joins TRBV5-6 to TRBJ1-1, with 11 nucleotides matching TRBD1. This CDR3 has 17 residues. Per the germline V gene, CDR1 is SGHDT and CDR2 is YYEEEE. V shed 0 bases, J shed 10 bases, and the junction held 14 bases outside the gene matches. CDR3: CASSLAGGQGGNSGAFF. CDR3 nucleotide sequence: TGTGCCAGCAGCTTGGCCGGGGGACAGGGGGGCAACAGTGGAGCTTTCTTT. Together with reference TRBV5-6 and TRBJ1-1, the CDR3 gives the full variable domain: DAGVTQSPTHLIKTRGQQVTLRCSPKSGHDTVSWYQQALGQGPQFIFQYYEEEERQRGNFPDRFSGHQFPNYSSELNVNALLLGDSALYLCASSLAGGQGGNSGAFFGQGTRLTVV.

DNA of the CDR3: TGTGCCAGCACCGCGGGACCGAGAGGCAATCAGCCCCAGCATTTT. This translates into CASTAGPRGNQPQHF. The genes are TRBV12-3 or TRBV12-4 and TRBJ1-5; a possible D gene is TRBD1 (5 bases). The CDR3 loop spans 15 amino acids. The germline V and J ends were trimmed by 7 bases and 2 bases, with 15 bases remaining between them.

The chain couples TRBV27 to TRBJ1-2; TRBD1 aligns across 7 bases. The CDR3 extends over 13 amino acids. The germline V gene has CDR1 MNHEY and CDR2 SMNVEV (reference sequence). V gave up 4 bases and J gave up 8 bases; unmatched junction bases: 7. Here the CDR3 DNA reads TGTGCCAGCAGTTCATACAGGGGTGGGGGCTACACCTTC. Protein: CASSSYRGGGYTF.

The chain has TRBV5-6 and TRBJ1-1; 7 bases line up with TRBD1. The germline V gene encodes CDR1 SGHDT and CDR2 YYEEEE. Losses at the gene ends were 0 bases for V and 11 bases for J; bases not matched to a gene: 7. This CDR3 region has 13 residues. The CDR3, as DNA: TGTGCCAGCAGCTTGGGGACAGGAGATGGGGCTTTCTTT. This codes for CASSLGTGDGAFF.

The chain carries TRBV12-3 or TRBV12-4 and TRBJ1-1, with 8 bases that match TRBD1. The CDR3 sequence is 14 residues long. J was trimmed by 2 bases and V by 5 bases; bases with no gene match: 4. CDR3 region: CASSPGQGNTEAFF. The CDR3 DNA is TGTGCCAGCAGTCCCGGACAGGGCAACACTGAAGCTTTCTTT.

The chain recombines TRBV7-2 with TRBJ2-3; 10 positions match TRBD2. The junction had 8 bases not matched to a gene; V was cut back by 3 bases and J by 8 bases. In germline, CDR1 is SGHTA, CDR2 FQGNSA. This CDR3 has 15 amino acids. CDR3 sequence (DNA): TGTGCCAGCAGCTTCAGCGGGGGGGCCGGGGGTACGCAGTATTTT. Its protein product is CASSFSGGAGGTQYF.

This clonotype was picked up a small number of times. V gene TRBV24-1 combines with J gene TRBJ2-5; D might be TRBD1 (5 bases). Germline V CDR1 and CDR2: KGHDR, SFDVKD. Deletions cut 4 bases from V and 5 bases from J, with 19 bases between. The CDR3 length is 16 residues. The CDR3 loop reads CATSEPLTDGIETQYF. CDR3 nucleotides: TGTGCCACCAGTGAACCACTGACAGATGGTATTGAGACCCAGTACTTC.

Only one count was recorded for this clonotype. This chain's CDR3 is CSVTSAHEQYF. The CDR3 DNA sequence: TGCAGTGTTACTAGCGCTCACGAGCAGTACTTC. The V call is TRBV20-1, the J call TRBJ2-7; 7 bases align to TRBD2. This CDR3 is 11 amino acids long. Germline values: CDR1 DFQATT, CDR2 SNEGSKA (reference sequence). V lost 7 bases to trimming and J lost 5 bases; unmatched junction nucleotides: 5.

The gene calls are TRBV23-1 and TRBJ2-3; D unclear. TRBV23-1 is sorted into the ORF group, with uncertain function. The CDR3 spans 15 residues. Trimming stripped 1 base from V and 0 bases from J, with 8 bases between. CDR3 sequence: CASSQLKRSTDTQYF. As DNA, the CDR3 is TGCGCCAGCAGTCAATTAAAGCGTAGCACAGATACGCAGTATTTT.

The J gene is TRBJ1-6, the V gene TRBV19, with 7 bases lining up with TRBD1. This CDR3 is 14 amino acids long. The J segment lost 10 bases and the V segment lost 7 bases, leaving 10 bases of the junction unmatched. The germline V gene encodes CDR1 LNHDA and CDR2 SQIVND (reference sequence). The CDR3 bases are TGTGCCAGTACCGGGACAGTGGGGCACTCACCCCTCCACTTT. The encoded protein is CASTGTVGHSPLHF.

The rearrangement joins TRBV5-1 to TRBJ2-6; D is unresolved. This CDR3 region has 17 residues. The germline V gene has CDR1 SGHRS and CDR2 YFSETQ. V shed 1 base and J shed 0 bases, with 11 bases lying between them. The CDR3 DNA reads as TGCGCCAGCAGCTTGCTAGGAGAGAGCTCTGGGGCCAACGTCCTGACTTTC. Protein: CASSLLGESSGANVLTF.

This chain connects TRBV30 to TRBJ2-7, with D perhaps TRBD1 (6 bases). The CDR3 is 13 amino acids. The V end lost 4 bases, the J end lost 4 bases, and 14 bases lay between the germline ends. Germline loops: CDR1 GTSNPN, CDR2 SVGIG (reference sequence). The CDR3 DNA sequence: TGTGCCTGGACCGGACAGTTACAGTACGAGCAGTACTTC. Translated, it gives CAWTGQLQYEQYF.

The chain links TRBV30 to TRBJ2-5, with D maybe TRBD2 (6 bases). The length of the CDR3 is 14 residues. CDR1 and CDR2 from the germline V gene are GTSNPN and SVGIG (reference sequence). Trimming cost V 5 bases and J 1 base, with 14 bases left between them. The CDR3 bases are TGTGCCTGGGGGCTCGGGGGACCCCAAGAGACCCAGTACTTC. Protein: CAWGLGGPQETQYF.

This clonotype was counted a few times. The V call is TRBV6-4, the J call TRBJ1-1; 7 nucleotides line up with TRBD1. CDR3 length equals 15 residues. Germline V gene sequence: CDR1 MRHNA, CDR2 SNTAGT. V shed 3 bases, J shed 4 bases, and the junction held 8 bases outside the gene matches. CDR3 sequence: CASSEETGRPTEAFF. CDR3 DNA: TGTGCCAGCAGTGAAGAGACAGGGCGCCCCACTGAAGCTTTCTTT.

This clonotype was found a few times. The chain joins TRBV15 to TRBJ1-4, with 11 bases fitting TRBD1. The germline V gene encodes CDR1 LNHNV and CDR2 YYDKDF (reference sequence). V gave up 0 bases and J gave up 6 bases; unmatched junction bases: 9. The CDR3 contains 18 residues. The CDR3 spells CATSRDRTGGLVDEKLFF. Written as DNA, the CDR3 is TGTGCCACCAGCAGAGACCGGACAGGGGGCTTGGTGGATGAAAAACTGTTTTTT.

This clonotype has only a few counts. The chain has TRBV24-1 and TRBJ2-5, with 8 bases that match TRBD2. Germline V CDR1 and CDR2: KGHDR, SFDVKD. The CDR3 spans 16 residues. V lost 6 bases and J lost 1; bases outside the gene matches: 9. The CDR3 DNA reads as TGTGCCACCAGTTGGGGAGCGGGGGAGACCCAAGAGACCCAGTACTTC. Its translation is CATSWGAGETQETQYF.

The chain is built from TRBV19 and TRBJ1-6; possibly TRBD1 for D (6 bases). The germline V gene has CDR1 LNHDA and CDR2 SQIVND (reference sequence). V lost 7 bases and J 10 bases, leaving 17 bases between the germline ends. There are 14 residues in the CDR3. The CDR3 DNA sequence: TGTGCCAGTAAACTGAGAGGGGGAGAATCACCCCTCCACTTT. It yields the protein CASKLRGGESPLHF.

The chain carries TRBV14 and TRBJ1-3; possibly TRBD1 for D (5 bases). Germline CDR1 and CDR2: SGHDN and FVKESK. This CDR3 has 18 residues. Trimming cost V 1 base and J 0 bases, with 16 bases left between them. CDR3: CASSQVFKGPLSGNTIYF. DNA of the CDR3: TGTGCCAGCAGCCAAGTCTTTAAGGGGCCCCTCTCTGGAAACACCATATATTTT.

The chain uses TRBV27 and TRBJ1-6; TRBD1 aligns across 7 bases. The CDR3 extends over 13 amino acids. CDR1 MNHEY and CDR2 SMNVEV come from the germline V gene (reference sequence). V dropped 4 bases and J dropped 10; count of bases not matched to a gene: 4. For the CDR3, the DNA is TGTGCCAGCAGTTCTAGGGGGCAGTCACCCCTCCACTTT. Protein product: CASSSRGQSPLHF.

This clonotype was counted a single time. The rearrangement links TRBV4-1 to TRBJ1-6, with a possible D match to TRBD1 (6 bases). There are 16 residues in the CDR3. CDR1 is MGHRA and CDR2 is YSYEKL in the germline V gene. V was trimmed by 2 bases and J by 9 bases, leaving 17 bases between them. As DNA, the CDR3 is TGCGCCAGCAGCCAAAACCCAGGGGAAAGTTCTTCACCCCTCCACTTT. This codes for CASSQNPGESSSPLHF.

The chain has TRBV12-5 and TRBJ1-6; 9 bases match TRBD1. Germline CDR1 LGHNT, CDR2 FRNRAP. The CDR3 is 15 residues long. The trim removed 3 bases at V and 8 bases at J, leaving 5 bases unmatched. The CDR3 bases are TGTGCTAGTGGTTTAGGACAGGGGAGTTATTCACCCCTCCACTTT. It codes for CASGLGQGSYSPLHF.

This clonotype was seen a few times. J is TRBJ2-7 and V is TRBV10-1; D gene unclear. This CDR3 has 13 residues. Trimming removed 3 bases at V and 1 base at J, with 7 bases between. The V gene's germline CDR1 is WNHNN and CDR2 SYGVQD (reference sequence). The CDR3, as DNA: TGCGCCAGCAGTGATGGTCAATCCTACGAGCAGTACTTC. Amino acids: CASSDGQSYEQYF.

This clonotype was detected a few times. The V gene is TRBV12-3 or TRBV12-4, the J gene TRBJ2-4; 7 nucleotides agree with TRBD1. J lost 11 bases, V lost 6 bases, and 7 bases had no gene match. This CDR3 spans 12 amino acids. The CDR3 reads CASRTPTGVQYF. The CDR3 DNA sequence: TGTGCCAGCAGAACCCCAACAGGGGTTCAGTACTTC.

The CDR3 region is CASSSGDRVSGNTIYF. The DNA for the CDR3 is TGTGCCAGTAGTTCTGGGGACAGGGTCTCTGGAAACACCATATATTTT. V gene TRBV19 combines with J gene TRBJ1-3; 9 bases line up with TRBD1. The germline V gene encodes CDR1 LNHDA and CDR2 SQIVND (reference sequence). The CDR3 sequence is 16 residues long. V lost 5 bases to trimming and J lost 0 bases; unmatched junction nucleotides: 5.